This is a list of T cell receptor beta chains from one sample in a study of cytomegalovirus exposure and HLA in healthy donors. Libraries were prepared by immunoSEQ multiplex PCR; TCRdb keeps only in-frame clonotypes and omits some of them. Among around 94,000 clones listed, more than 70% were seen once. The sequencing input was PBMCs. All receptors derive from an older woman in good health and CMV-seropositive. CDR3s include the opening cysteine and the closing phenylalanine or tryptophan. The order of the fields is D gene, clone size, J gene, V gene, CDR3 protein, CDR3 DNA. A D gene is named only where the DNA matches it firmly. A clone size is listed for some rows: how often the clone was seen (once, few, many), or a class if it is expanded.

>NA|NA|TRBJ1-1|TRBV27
CASSFSVIGAQDTEAFF
TGTGCCAGCAGTTTCAGTGTTATTGGGGCGCAGGACACTGAAGCTTTCTTT
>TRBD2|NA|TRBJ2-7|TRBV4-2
CASSHTLAGSFDSYEQYF
TGTGCCAGCAGCCACACACTAGCGGGAAGCTTTGACTCCTACGAGCAGTACTTC
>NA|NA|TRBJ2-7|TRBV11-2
CASSLALQSYEQYF
TGTGCCAGCAGCTTAGCCCTTCAGTCCTACGAGCAGTACTTC
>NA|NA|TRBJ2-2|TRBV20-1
CSASLFRELFF
TGCAGTGCTAGTCTCTTCCGGGAGCTGTTTTTT
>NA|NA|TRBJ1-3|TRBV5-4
CASSSLPQGFKTDTIYF
TGTGCCAGCAGCTCGCTACCTCAGGGGTTCAAGACGGACACCATATATTTT
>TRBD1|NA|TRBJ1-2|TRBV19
CASCEGQGFFGYTF
TGTGCCAGTTGCGAAGGACAGGGTTTTTTTGGCTACACCTTC
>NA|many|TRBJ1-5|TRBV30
CAWSTGRSQPQHF
TGTGCCTGGAGTACCGGGAGAAGTCAGCCCCAGCATTTT
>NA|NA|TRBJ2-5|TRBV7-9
CASTNQETQYF
TGTGCCAGCACCAACCAAGAGACCCAGTACTTC
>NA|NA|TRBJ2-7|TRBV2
CASSEGETSRAYEQYF
TGTGCCAGCAGTGAAGGGGAGACAAGTCGGGCCTACGAGCAGTACTTC
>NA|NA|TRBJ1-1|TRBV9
CASRAGERTEAFF
TGTGCCAGCAGGGCAGGGGAGCGCACTGAAGCTTTCTTT